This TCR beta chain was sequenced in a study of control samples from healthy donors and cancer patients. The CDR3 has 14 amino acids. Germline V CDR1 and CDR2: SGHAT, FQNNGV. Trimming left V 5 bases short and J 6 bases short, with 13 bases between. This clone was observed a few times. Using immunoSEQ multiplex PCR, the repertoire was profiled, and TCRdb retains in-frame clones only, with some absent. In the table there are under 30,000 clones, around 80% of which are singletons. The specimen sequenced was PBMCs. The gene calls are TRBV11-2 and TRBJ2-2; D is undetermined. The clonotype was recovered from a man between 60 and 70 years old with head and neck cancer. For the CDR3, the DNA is TGTGCCAGCAGCCAAATAGAGCGTCCCGGGGAGCTGTTTTTT. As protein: CASSQIERPGELFF.